This T cell receptor beta chain was identified during a study of technical replicates of blood from a handful of donors (dated by TCRdb to between 2016 and 2019). Measured from the cysteine to the phenylalanine, the CDR3 is 11 residues long. CDR3 DNA is the only sequence kept; it has 33 bases, read in frame from the first base. Per the germline V gene, MNHNS is the CDR1 and SASEGT is the CDR2. Trimming takes 2 bases from V and 7 bases from J, and the germline ends sit 6 bases apart. As concerns this clone: Its antigen is currently not known. Per-base qualities were not stored, and no clone one base away is much larger.

The library was made by the immunoSEQ multiplex PCR assay. TCRdb limited this immuneACCESS table to in-frame rearrangements with V and J called. A share of clones is missing; checked studies link under half to unresolved V genes, and the rest is unexplained. Across this sample there are fewer than 90,000 clones, with over 90% seen only once. The top ten clones comprise 0.39% of the sample. The V and J genes are TRBV6-1 and TRBJ2-7; no D segment can be confidently identified. Sequencing was performed on T cells isolated from PBMCs. This TCR derives from a human donor in good health. The DNA reads TGTGCCAGCAGTGAACTGCGGGAGCAGTACTTC. Its protein reads: CASSELREQYF.